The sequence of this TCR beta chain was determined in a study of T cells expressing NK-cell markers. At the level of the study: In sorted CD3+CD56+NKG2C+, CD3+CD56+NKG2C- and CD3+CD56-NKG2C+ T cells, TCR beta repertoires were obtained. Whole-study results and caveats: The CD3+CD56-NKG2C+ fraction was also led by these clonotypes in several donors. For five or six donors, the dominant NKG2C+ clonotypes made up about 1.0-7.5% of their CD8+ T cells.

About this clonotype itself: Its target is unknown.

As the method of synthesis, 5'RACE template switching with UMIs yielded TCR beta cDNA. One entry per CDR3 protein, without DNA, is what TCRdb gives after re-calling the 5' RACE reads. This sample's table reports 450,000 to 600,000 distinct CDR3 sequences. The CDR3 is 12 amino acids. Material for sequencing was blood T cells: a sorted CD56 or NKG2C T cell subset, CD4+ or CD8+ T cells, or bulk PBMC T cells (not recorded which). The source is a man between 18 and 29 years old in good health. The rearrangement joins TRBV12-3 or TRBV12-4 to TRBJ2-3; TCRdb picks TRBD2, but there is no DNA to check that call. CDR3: CASSRKRVEQYF.